Listed here are 4 T cell receptor beta chains from one sample, sequenced in a study of T cell changes during pregnancy in multiple sclerosis. Libraries were prepared by immunoSEQ multiplex PCR; TCRdb keeps only in-frame clonotypes and omits some of them. The sample lists some 48,000 clones; 80% to 95% were seen once. This specimen was CD4+ T cells from peripheral blood mononuclear cells, taken after pregnancy. Receptor source: a female donor in good health, enrolled as a control in a pregnancy study.

The chain combines TRBV27 with TRBJ2-7, with 9 bases that match TRBD1. Per germline, CDR1 MNHEY and CDR2 SMNVEV (reference sequence). This CDR3 has 15 residues. The ends lost 3 bases at V and 4 bases at J; junction bases unmatched: 7. CDR3 sequence (DNA): TGTGCCAGCAGTTTGCGCCCGGGACAGGGTTACGAGCAGTACTTC. Translated, it gives CASSLRPGQGYEQYF.

The V and J genes are TRBV6-5 and TRBJ1-6, with 7 bases matching TRBD1. CDR1 and CDR2 from the germline V gene are MNHEY and SVGAGI. CDR3 length: 15 amino acids. V lost 0 bases and J lost 6; bases outside the gene matches: 2. CDR3: CASSYSDRSNSPLHF. DNA of the CDR3: TGTGCCAGCAGTTACTCGGACAGGAGTAATTCACCCCTCCACTTT.

This clone was observed once. This chain joins TRBV28 and TRBJ1-1, with D possibly being TRBD1 (6 bases). With 8 bases removed from V and 4 bases from J, the gap between germline ends came to 14 bases. The CDR3 length is 13 residues. Germline-derived CDR1 and CDR2 are MDHEN and SYDVKM. The CDR3 protein is CASGQHPGTEAFF. The CDR3 DNA is TGTGCCAGCGGACAGCACCCCGGCACTGAAGCTTTCTTT. Full variable domain (remainder filled in from reference TRBV28 and TRBJ1-1): DVKVTQSSRYLVKRTGEKVFLECVQDMDHENMFWYRQDPGLGLRLIYFSYDVKMKEKGDIPEGYSVSREKKERFSLILESASTNQTSMYLCASGQHPGTEAFFGQGTRLTVV.

The chain uses TRBV7-8 and TRBJ2-1; 8 bases agree with TRBD2. V dropped 0 bases and J dropped 2; count of bases not matched to a gene: 6. Germline assignment: CDR1 SGHVS and CDR2 FQNEAQ. This CDR3 comprises 17 residues. CDR3 loop: CASSLASGAKTYNEQFF. The CDR3, as DNA: TGTGCCAGCAGCTTAGCTAGCGGGGCGAAGACCTACAATGAGCAGTTCTTC.